The clone carrying this T cell receptor (beta chain) was observed a handful of times. What it recognizes is unknown. Germline V gene data show CDR1 as GTSNPN and CDR2 as SVGIG (reference sequence). The CDR3 length is 15 residues. Trimming cost V 1 base and J 4 bases, with 16 bases left between them. The data originate from a study of CD8+ T cells in alopecia areata. Across the whole study: Patients remained on tofacitinib for 6 to 18 months and then went 6 months without it. Scoring treated patients' severity relied on the percentage of scalp area affected.

Extraction of RNA preceded its reverse transcription into cDNA, which served as the sequencing template. Assay: immunoSEQ multiplex PCR; the TCRdb copy retains only in-frame clones and omits some. The data hold about 190,000 clones, with 55% to 70% observed a single time. Study-wide findings and caveats: While tofacitinib was given, many expanded lesional clones persisted in scalp and blood.

Treatment given: oral pan-JAK inhibitor, 5-10 mg twice daily. The rearrangement joins TRBV30 to TRBJ1-1; maybe TRBD1 (6 bases). Specimen: CD4+ T cells sorted from blood, collected at week 4, from a patient treated with tofacitinib. This sequence originates from a human donor with alopecia areata. For the CDR3, the DNA is TGTGCCTGGAGTGGAGGGGGTCACGGGGGCACTGAAGCTTTCTTT. Translation: CAWSGGGHGGTEAFF.